This T cell receptor beta chain was captured in a study of blood T cell repertoires in COVID-19. Study summary: Whether acute or convalescent, the COVID-19 samples came from the United States, Italy and Spain. Sample material is recorded as cDNA or gDNA derived from T cells, B-cell-depleted T cells, or PBMCs.

This clone was picked up one time. The same CDR3 also results from other DNA sequences found in this sample. The CDR3 has 15 residues. The germline CDR1 and CDR2 sequences are MGHRA and YSYEKL. Germline trimming cut 0 bases from V and 3 bases from J; bases unmatched to any gene: 4. In the original workflow: Amplification with reference gene primers provided the estimates of nucleated cell counts. Clones were read by immunoSEQ multiplex PCR, and TCRdb kept only the in-frame ones, dropping some. Clone size and V and J calls were adopted from that table, with D and trimming inferred from the DNA. The sample lists 90,000 to 150,000 clones; around nine tenths were seen once.

This sequence joins TRBV4-1 and TRBJ2-7; 8 bases fit TRBD1. What was sequenced was peripheral blood. The TCR sequence derives from a woman in her fifties or sixties with active or convalescent COVID-19. The CDR3 coding sequence is TGCGCCAGCAGCCAAGAATCCACAGGGGGCTACGAGCAGTACTTC. It is translated as CASSQESTGGYEQYF.